The rows below give T cell receptor beta chains drawn from one sample of a study of cytomegalovirus exposure and HLA in healthy donors. Libraries were prepared by immunoSEQ multiplex PCR; TCRdb keeps only in-frame clonotypes and omits some of them. The data contain tens of thousands of clones, 89% of them singletons. Sample: PBMCs. All receptors derive from a woman aged 18-29 years in good health and CMV-seronegative. Each CDR3 is given with its conserved first and last residue. Fields, in order: V gene, D gene, clone size, J gene, CDR3 DNA, CDR3 protein. D genes are given only for firm matches. Clone size is shown for a subset of rows, as once, few, many or a class of expanded clone.

V gene: TRBV5-1; D gene: TRBD2; clone size: -; J gene: TRBJ2-5; CDR3 DNA: TGCGCCAGCAGCTCAGGGACTAGCGGGATAGAGACCCAGTACTTC; CDR3 protein: CASSSGTSGIETQYF
V gene: TRBV7-2; D gene: -; clone size: -; J gene: TRBJ2-7; CDR3 DNA: TGTGCCAGCAGCTCGAGCTCCTACGAGCAGTACTTC; CDR3 protein: CASSSSSYEQYF
V gene: TRBV6-4; D gene: -; clone size: -; J gene: TRBJ1-5; CDR3 DNA: TGTGCCAGCAGTTCGGGACAAAATCAGCCCCAGCATTTT; CDR3 protein: CASSSGQNQPQHF
V gene: TRBV7-9; D gene: TRBD2; clone size: -; J gene: TRBJ2-2; CDR3 DNA: TGTGCCAGCAGCTACGGTCTAGCGGGAGGCGCGGGCACCGGGGAGCTGTTTTTT; CDR3 protein: CASSYGLAGGAGTGELFF
V gene: TRBV9; D gene: -; clone size: -; J gene: TRBJ2-1; CDR3 DNA: TGTGCCAGCAGCGTAGAGGGGCAGGGTGGCAATGAGCAGTTCTTC; CDR3 protein: CASSVEGQGGNEQFF
V gene: TRBV5-1; D gene: -; clone size: -; J gene: TRBJ1-2; CDR3 DNA: TGCGCCAGCAGCTGGAGCGGGACCCAGGCGGGGTATGGCTACACCTTC; CDR3 protein: CASSWSGTQAGYGYTF
V gene: TRBV5-1; D gene: -; clone size: -; J gene: TRBJ2-3; CDR3 DNA: TGCGCCAGCAGCTTGGTCTCTAGCGCGAGCACAGATACGCAGTATTTT; CDR3 protein: CASSLVSSASTDTQYF
V gene: TRBV29-1; D gene: TRBD1; clone size: -; J gene: TRBJ1-4; CDR3 DNA: TGCAGCGTTGAAGGAGTGACAGGGTACTTTGTAAAGGTAGATGAAAAACTGTTTTTT; CDR3 protein: CSVEGVTGYFVKVDEKLFF
V gene: TRBV4-2; D gene: -; clone size: -; J gene: TRBJ2-7; CDR3 DNA: TGTGCCAGCAGCCAAGTAGGGGCAGACAGCTCCTACGAGCAGTACTTC; CDR3 protein: CASSQVGADSSYEQYF
V gene: TRBV28; D gene: TRBD1; clone size: -; J gene: TRBJ2-3; CDR3 DNA: TGTGCCAGCACTATCACGGGACAGGGATACACAGATACGCAGTATTTT; CDR3 protein: CASTITGQGYTDTQYF
V gene: TRBV5-1; D gene: TRBD1; clone size: -; J gene: TRBJ2-1; CDR3 DNA: TGCGCCAGCAGCCCGCCCCGGGACAGAGCCTACAATGAGCAGTTCTTC; CDR3 protein: CASSPPRDRAYNEQFF
V gene: TRBV7-2; D gene: -; clone size: once; J gene: TRBJ1-3; CDR3 DNA: TGTGCCAGCAGCTTTAAGTCGTCTCCAGGGGGAAACACCATATATTTT; CDR3 protein: CASSFKSSPGGNTIYF
V gene: TRBV28; D gene: -; clone size: -; J gene: TRBJ1-5; CDR3 DNA: TGTGCCAGCAGCCTGTGGGCCAGCGGGAGCAATCAGCCCCAGCATTTT; CDR3 protein: CASSLWASGSNQPQHF
V gene: TRBV19; D gene: TRBD1; clone size: -; J gene: TRBJ2-2; CDR3 DNA: TGTGCCAGTAGTATTGGAGGACAGGGGGCGGCCGGGGAGCTGTTTTTT; CDR3 protein: CASSIGGQGAAGELFF
V gene: TRBV11-2; D gene: TRBD1; clone size: -; J gene: TRBJ2-3; CDR3 DNA: TGTGCCAGCAGCTTTTCCGGGACAGGGTTCACAGATACGCAGTATTTT; CDR3 protein: CASSFSGTGFTDTQYF
V gene: TRBV6-1; D gene: TRBD1; clone size: -; J gene: TRBJ2-7; CDR3 DNA: TGTGCCAGCAGGATGGACAGGTCAGGCTACGAGCAGTACTTC; CDR3 protein: CASRMDRSGYEQYF